This is a list of T cell receptor beta chains from one sample in a study of T cell repertoires in cytomegalovirus infection. These receptors' antigens are unknown. TCRdb called the reads again in MiXCR, with one record for every CDR3 protein. Of approximately 300,000 distinct CDR3 sequences listed, around a quarter are singletons. Here the sequenced sample was cultured PBMCs, taken from culture after CMV antigen stimulation. Every receptor here comes from a human donor in good health (CMV status not recorded). Some clones in this sample may be carry-over from other donors' samples. CDR3s include the opening cysteine and the closing phenylalanine or tryptophan. The D gene is left open where the match is weak. A clone size is listed for some rows: how often the clone was seen (once, few, many), or a class if it is expanded.

d_call	clone_size	cdr3_length	v_call	j_call	cdr3_aa	cdr3_nt
.	.	18	TRBV6-6	TRBJ1-5	CASSPLGTISDRDQPQHF	TGTGCCAGCAGTCCCCTCGGGACGATTAGCGATAGGGATCAGCCCCAGCATTTT
TRBD1	medium-sized	15	TRBV7-2	TRBJ1-3	CASSLGTGGGNTIYF	TGTGCCAGCAGCTTAGGGACAGGCGGCGGAAACACCATATATTTT
.	.	14	TRBV4-3	TRBJ2-5	CASSQEGYQETQYF	TGCGCCAGCAGCCAAGAAGGATACCAAGAGACCCAGTACTTC
.	.	16	TRBV19	TRBJ2-2	CASSIVLGSHTGELFF	TGTGCCAGTAGTATAGTGCTAGGTTCTCACACCGGGGAGCTGTTTTTT
.	.	13	TRBV27	TRBJ1-6	CASSFSPRRALHF	TGTGCCAGCAGTTTCTCCCCGAGGAGGGCCCTCCACTTT
TRBD1	many	16	TRBV6-1	TRBJ1-6	CALSNLGQGYNSPLHF	TGTGCCCTCAGCAACTTGGGACAGGGTTACAATTCACCCCTCCACTTT
.	many	16	TRBV5-6	TRBJ2-1	CASSNPDIRPYNEQFF	TGTGCCAGCAGCAACCCGGACATCCGCCCGTACAATGAGCAGTTCTTC
TRBD1	.	17	TRBV4-1	TRBJ2-2	CASSRAGQGAGTGELFF	TGCGCCAGCAGCCGAGCGGGACAGGGGGCTGGAACCGGGGAGCTGTTTTTT
.	.	16	TRBV19	TRBJ1-3	CASTNPLTGSGNTIYF	TGTGCCAGTACCAACCCCCTAACAGGGTCTGGAAACACCATATATTTT
.	many	17	TRBV7-9	TRBJ2-4	CASSLAFGELAKNIQYF	TGTGCCAGCAGCTTAGCGTTTGGAGAACTAGCCAAAAACATTCAGTACTTC
.	many	15	TRBV11-3	TRBJ2-1	CASSLSGTTGNEQFF	TGTGCCAGCAGCTTAAGTGGGACAACTGGGAATGAGCAGTTCTTC
TRBD2	.	19	TRBV4-3	TRBJ2-3	CASSQDLAAGTSSTDTQYF	TGCGCCAGCAGCCAAGATCTTGCCGCCGGGACTAGCAGCACAGATACGCAGTATTTT
TRBD2	.	14	TRBV28	TRBJ2-1	CASNLAGVYNEQFF	TGTGCCAGCAATCTAGCGGGAGTCTACAATGAGCAGTTCTTC
TRBD2	few	13	TRBV20-1	TRBJ2-7	CSASEREFYEQYF	TGCAGTGCTAGCGAGCGGGAGTTCTACGAGCAGTACTTC
.	.	15	TRBV19	TRBJ1-5	CASSKTPHSNQPQHF	TGTGCCAGTAGTAAGACACCTCATAGCAATCAGCCCCAGCATTTT
TRBD2	many	12	TRBV3-1	TRBJ2-5	CASSQGGRAQYF	TGTGCCAGCAGCCAAGGCGGGAGGGCCCAGTACTTC
.	few	15	TRBV12-3/TRBV12-4	TRBJ2-1	CASSFGDFSYNEQFF	TGTGCCAGCAGTTTTGGGGACTTCAGCTACAATGAGCAGTTCTTC
.	few	13	TRBV28	TRBJ1-1	CASSLLGQAEAFF	TGTGCCAGCAGTTTACTCGGGCAGGCGGAAGCTTTCTTT
TRBD1	.	14	TRBV4-1	TRBJ1-6	CASSDGTANSPLHF	TGCGCCAGCAGCGATGGGACAGCTAATTCACCCCTCCACTTT
.	few	13	TRBV7-9	TRBJ2-1	CASSFTASNEQFF	TGTGCCAGCAGCTTCACGGCAAGTAATGAGCAGTTCTTC
.	.	15	TRBV7-8	TRBJ1-3	CASSLGSVFGNTIYF	TGTGCCAGCAGCTTAGGGTCGGTTTTTGGAAACACCATATATTTT
TRBD2	many	16	TRBV4-1	TRBJ2-1	CASSQEVGREHNEQFF	TGCGCCAGCAGCCAGGAGGTCGGGAGGGAACACAATGAGCAGTTCTTC
TRBD1	.	15	TRBV5-1	TRBJ1-2	CASSSTGTVDYGYTF	TGCGCCAGCAGCTCGACGGGGACAGTAGACTATGGCTACACCTTC
.	.	15	TRBV4-3	TRBJ1-4	CASSQGRPAEGKLFF	TGCGCCAGCAGCCAAGGTCGACCGGCGGAGGGAAAACTGTTTTTT
.	few	15	TRBV7-8	TRBJ2-7	CASSLAPLVSYEQYF	TGTGCCAGCAGCTTAGCGCCTCTCGTCTCCTACGAGCAGTACTTC
TRBD1	.	13	TRBV5-4	TRBJ1-1	CASSPSGQPEAFF	TGTGCCAGCAGCCCCTCGGGACAGCCTGAAGCTTTCTTT
.	.	13	TRBV28	TRBJ2-7	CASTVTRNYEQYF	TGTGCCAGCACTGTAACACGGAATTACGAGCAGTACTTC
TRBD2	.	15	TRBV11-1	TRBJ2-7	CASSLARGRVSEQYF	TGTGCCAGCAGCTTAGCGCGCGGGAGGGTGAGCGAGCAGTACTTC
.	many	12	TRBV7-2	TRBJ2-1	CASSTGNNEQFF	TGTGCCAGCAGCACAGGGAACAATGAGCAGTTCTTC
.	few	14	TRBV12-3/TRBV12-4	TRBJ2-3	CASSPSLSTDTQYF	TGTGCCAGCAGTCCGAGCCTTAGCACAGATACGCAGTATTTT
.	many	14	TRBV7-2	TRBJ2-7	CASSLGGQSYEQYF	TGTGCCAGCAGCTTAGGAGGGCAGTCCTACGAGCAGTACTTC
.	.	14	TRBV2	TRBJ2-1	CASSRGTPGNEQFF	TGTGCCAGCAGTAGGGGCACCCCGGGTAATGAGCAGTTCTTC
.	many	15	TRBV7-2	TRBJ1-4	CASSLRGMVMEKLFF	TGTGCCAGCAGTTTACGGGGAATGGTAATGGAAAAACTGTTTTTT
TRBD2	.	15	TRBV19	TRBJ2-1	CASRVLAGGRNEQFF	TGTGCCAGTAGAGTATTAGCGGGAGGGCGCAATGAGCAGTTCTTC
.	.	13	TRBV4-3	TRBJ2-1	CASSQSFGDKGFF	TGCGCCAGCAGCCAATCCTTCGGGGACAAGGGGTTCTTC
.	many	15	TRBV7-2	TRBJ2-2	CASSFGSPNTGELFF	TGTGCCAGCAGCTTCGGGTCGCCTAACACCGGGGAGCTGTTTTTT
TRBD1	.	14	TRBV11-2	TRBJ1-4	CASSIGRGGEKLFF	TGTGCCAGCAGCATCGGCAGGGGGGGAGAAAAACTGTTTTTT
.	few	13	TRBV13	TRBJ2-5	CASGLWQQETQYF	.
.	many	16	TRBV24-1	TRBJ2-2	CATSDLGFTNTGELFF	TGTGCCACCAGTGATTTAGGATTCACGAACACCGGGGAGCTGTTTTTT
TRBD1	.	15	TRBV5-1	TRBJ2-1	CASSSGTGVPGEQFF	TGCGCCAGCAGCTCCGGGACAGGGGTTCCGGGTGAGCAGTTCTTC
.	many	14	TRBV7-9	TRBJ1-5	CASSLLGYNQPQHF	TGTGCCAGCAGCTTGTTGGGGTACAATCAGCCCCAGCATTTT